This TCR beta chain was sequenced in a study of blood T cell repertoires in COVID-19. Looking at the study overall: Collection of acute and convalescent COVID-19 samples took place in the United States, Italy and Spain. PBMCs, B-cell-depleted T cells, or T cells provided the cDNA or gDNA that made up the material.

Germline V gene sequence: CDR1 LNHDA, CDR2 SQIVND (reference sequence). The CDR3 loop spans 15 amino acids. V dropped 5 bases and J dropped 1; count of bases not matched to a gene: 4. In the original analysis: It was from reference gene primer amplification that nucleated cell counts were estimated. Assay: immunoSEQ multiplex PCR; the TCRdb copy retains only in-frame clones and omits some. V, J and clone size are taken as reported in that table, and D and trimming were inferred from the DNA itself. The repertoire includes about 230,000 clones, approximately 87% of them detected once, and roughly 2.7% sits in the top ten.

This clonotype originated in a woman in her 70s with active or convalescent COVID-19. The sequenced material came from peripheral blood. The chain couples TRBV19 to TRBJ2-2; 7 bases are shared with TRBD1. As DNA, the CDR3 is TGTGCCAGTAGTCCGTGGACAGGGAACACCGGGGAGCTGTTTTTT. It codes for CASSPWTGNTGELFF.